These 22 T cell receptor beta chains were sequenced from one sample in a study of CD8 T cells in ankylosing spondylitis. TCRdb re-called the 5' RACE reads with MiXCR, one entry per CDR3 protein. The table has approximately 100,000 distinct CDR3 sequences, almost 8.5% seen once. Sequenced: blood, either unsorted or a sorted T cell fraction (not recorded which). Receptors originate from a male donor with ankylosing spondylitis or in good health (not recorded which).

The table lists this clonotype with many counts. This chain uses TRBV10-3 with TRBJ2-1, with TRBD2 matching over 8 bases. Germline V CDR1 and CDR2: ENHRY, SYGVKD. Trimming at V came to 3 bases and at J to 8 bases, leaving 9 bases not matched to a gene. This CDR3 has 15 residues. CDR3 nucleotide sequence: TGTGCCATCAGTGACGGGACGGGAGGGCCCCATGAGCAGTTCTTC. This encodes CAISDGTGGPHEQFF.

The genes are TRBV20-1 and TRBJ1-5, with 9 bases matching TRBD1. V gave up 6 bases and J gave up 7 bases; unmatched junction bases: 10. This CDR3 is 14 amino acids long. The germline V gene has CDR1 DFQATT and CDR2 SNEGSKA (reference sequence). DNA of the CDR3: TGCAGTGCGACTCGGTGGACAGGGGAACAGCCCCAGCATTTT. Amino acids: CSATRWTGEQPQHF.

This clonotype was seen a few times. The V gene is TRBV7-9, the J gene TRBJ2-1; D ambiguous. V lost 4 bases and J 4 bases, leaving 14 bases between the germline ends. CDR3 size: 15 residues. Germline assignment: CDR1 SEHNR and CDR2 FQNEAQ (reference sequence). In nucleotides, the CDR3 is TGTGCCAGCAGCTCCATAGAAACTACATACAATGAGCAGTTCTTC. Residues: CASSSIETTYNEQFF.

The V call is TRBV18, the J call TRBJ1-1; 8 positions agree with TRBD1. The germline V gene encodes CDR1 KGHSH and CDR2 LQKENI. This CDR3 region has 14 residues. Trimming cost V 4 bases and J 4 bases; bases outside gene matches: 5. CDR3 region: CASSRGQETTEAFF. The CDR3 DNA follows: TGTGCCAGCTCACGGGGACAGGAGACCACTGAAGCTTTCTTT.

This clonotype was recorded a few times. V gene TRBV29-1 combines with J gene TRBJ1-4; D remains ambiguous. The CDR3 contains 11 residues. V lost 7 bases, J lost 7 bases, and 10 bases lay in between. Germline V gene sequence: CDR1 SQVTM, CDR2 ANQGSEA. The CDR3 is CSALLGEKLFF. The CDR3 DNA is TGCAGCGCCCTGTTAGGTGAAAAACTGTTTTTT.

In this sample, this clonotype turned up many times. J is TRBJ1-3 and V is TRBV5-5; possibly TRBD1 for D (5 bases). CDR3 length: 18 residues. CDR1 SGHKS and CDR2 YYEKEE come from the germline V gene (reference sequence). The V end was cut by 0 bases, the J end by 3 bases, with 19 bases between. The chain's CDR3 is CASSLGRIGGENGNTIYF. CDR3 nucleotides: TGTGCCAGCAGCTTGGGGAGAATCGGGGGAGAGAATGGAAACACCATATATTTT.

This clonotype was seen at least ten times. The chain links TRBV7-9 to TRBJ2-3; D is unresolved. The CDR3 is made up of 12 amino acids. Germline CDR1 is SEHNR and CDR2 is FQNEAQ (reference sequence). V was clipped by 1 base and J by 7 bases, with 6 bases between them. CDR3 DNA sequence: TGTGCCAGCAGCTTAGTCCCCCATACGCAGTATTTT. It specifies CASSLVPHTQYF.

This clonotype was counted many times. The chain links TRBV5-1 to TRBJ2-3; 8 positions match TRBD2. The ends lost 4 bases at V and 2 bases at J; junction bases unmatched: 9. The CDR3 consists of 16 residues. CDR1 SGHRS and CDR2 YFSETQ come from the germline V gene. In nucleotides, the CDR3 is TGCGCCAGCAGCACCGGTAGCGGGACGAACACAGATACGCAGTATTTT. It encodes CASSTGSGTNTDTQYF. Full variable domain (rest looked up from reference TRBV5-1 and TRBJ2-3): KAGVTQTPRYLIKTRGQQVTLSCSPISGHRSVSWYQQTPGQGLQFLFEYFSETQRNKGNFPGRFSGRQFSNSRSEMNVSTLELGDSALYLCASSTGSGTNTDTQYFGPGTRLTVL.

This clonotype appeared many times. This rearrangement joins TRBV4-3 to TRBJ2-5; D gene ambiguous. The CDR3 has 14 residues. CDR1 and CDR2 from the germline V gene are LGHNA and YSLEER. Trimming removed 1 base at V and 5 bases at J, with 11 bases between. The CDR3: CASSQARFGETQYF. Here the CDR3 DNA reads TGCGCCAGCAGCCAAGCGAGATTCGGGGAGACCCAGTACTTC.

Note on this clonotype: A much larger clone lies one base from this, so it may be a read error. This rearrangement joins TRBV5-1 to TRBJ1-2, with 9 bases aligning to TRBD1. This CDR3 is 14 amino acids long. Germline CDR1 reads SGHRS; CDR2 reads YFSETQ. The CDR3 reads CVSSPGQGDYGYTF. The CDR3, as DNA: TGCGTCAGCAGCCCGGGACAGGGCGATTATGGCTACACCTTC.

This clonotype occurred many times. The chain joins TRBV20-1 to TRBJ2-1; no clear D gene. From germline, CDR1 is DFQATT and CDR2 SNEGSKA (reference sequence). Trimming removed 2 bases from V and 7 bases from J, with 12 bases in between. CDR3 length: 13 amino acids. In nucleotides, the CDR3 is TGCAGTGCTAGACCCCTTGCTGAGAATGAGCAGTTCTTC. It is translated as CSARPLAENEQFF.

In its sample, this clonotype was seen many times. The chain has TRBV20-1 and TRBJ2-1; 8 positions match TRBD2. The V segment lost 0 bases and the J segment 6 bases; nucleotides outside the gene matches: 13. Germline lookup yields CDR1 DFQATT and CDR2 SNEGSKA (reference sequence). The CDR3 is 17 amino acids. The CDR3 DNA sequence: TGCAGTGCTAGAGACGTCGCGGCGGGAGGTATCCGCAATGAGCAGTTCTTC. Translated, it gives CSARDVAAGGIRNEQFF.

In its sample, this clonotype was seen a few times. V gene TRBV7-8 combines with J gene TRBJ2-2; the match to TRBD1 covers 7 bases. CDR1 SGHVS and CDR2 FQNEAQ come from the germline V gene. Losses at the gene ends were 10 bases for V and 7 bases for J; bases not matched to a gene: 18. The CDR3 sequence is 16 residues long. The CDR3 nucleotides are TGTGCCATCGCTCCCCGGACAGGCGCCATCGGCGGGGAGCTGTTTTTT. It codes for CAIAPRTGAIGGELFF.

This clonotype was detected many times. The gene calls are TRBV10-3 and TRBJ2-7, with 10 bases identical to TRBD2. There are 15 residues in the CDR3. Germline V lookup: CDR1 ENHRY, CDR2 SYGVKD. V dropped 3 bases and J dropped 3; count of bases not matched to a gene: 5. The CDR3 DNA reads TGTGCCATCAGTGAAAAAGCGGGAGGGGACTACGAGCAGTACTTC. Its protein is CAISEKAGGDYEQYF.

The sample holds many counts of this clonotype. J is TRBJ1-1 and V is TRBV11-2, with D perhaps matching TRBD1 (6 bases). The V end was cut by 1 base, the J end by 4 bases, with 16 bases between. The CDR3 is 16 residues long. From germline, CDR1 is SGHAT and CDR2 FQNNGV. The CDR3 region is CASSLVRGAPSTEAFF. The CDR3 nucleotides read TGTGCCAGCAGCTTAGTCCGGGGGGCGCCGAGCACTGAAGCTTTCTTT. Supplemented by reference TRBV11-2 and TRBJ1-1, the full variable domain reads EAGVAQSPRYKIIEKRQSVAFWCNPISGHATLYWYQQILGQGPKLLIQFQNNGVVDDSQLPKDRFSAERLKGVDSTLKIQPAKLEDSAVYLCASSLVRGAPSTEAFFGQGTRLTVV.

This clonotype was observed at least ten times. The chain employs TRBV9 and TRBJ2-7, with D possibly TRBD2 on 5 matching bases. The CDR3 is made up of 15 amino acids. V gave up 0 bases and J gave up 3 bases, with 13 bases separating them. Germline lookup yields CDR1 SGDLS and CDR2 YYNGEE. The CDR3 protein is CASSVGVGGNYEQYF. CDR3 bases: TGTGCCAGCAGCGTAGGGGTTGGAGGAAACTACGAGCAGTACTTC.

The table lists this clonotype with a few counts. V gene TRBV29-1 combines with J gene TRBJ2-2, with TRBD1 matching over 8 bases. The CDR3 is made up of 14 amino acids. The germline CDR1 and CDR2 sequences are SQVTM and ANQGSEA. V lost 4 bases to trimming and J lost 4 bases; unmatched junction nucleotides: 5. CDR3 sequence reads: CSVGQGAPTGELFF. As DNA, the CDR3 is TGCAGCGTTGGCCAGGGGGCGCCCACCGGGGAGCTGTTTTTT.

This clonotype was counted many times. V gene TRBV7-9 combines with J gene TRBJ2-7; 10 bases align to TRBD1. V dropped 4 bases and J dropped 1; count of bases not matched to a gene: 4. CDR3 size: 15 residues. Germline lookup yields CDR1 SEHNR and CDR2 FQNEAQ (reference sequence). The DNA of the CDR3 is TGTGCCAGCAGCTCTCGGACAGGGGGGTCCTACGAGCAGTACTTC. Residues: CASSSRTGGSYEQYF.

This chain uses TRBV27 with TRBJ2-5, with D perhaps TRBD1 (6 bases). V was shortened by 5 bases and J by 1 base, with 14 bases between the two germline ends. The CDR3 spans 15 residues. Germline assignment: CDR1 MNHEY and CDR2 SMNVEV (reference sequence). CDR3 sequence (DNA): TGTGCCAGCAGTCCCTCATCGACAGGCCAAGAGACCCAGTACTTC. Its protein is CASSPSSTGQETQYF.

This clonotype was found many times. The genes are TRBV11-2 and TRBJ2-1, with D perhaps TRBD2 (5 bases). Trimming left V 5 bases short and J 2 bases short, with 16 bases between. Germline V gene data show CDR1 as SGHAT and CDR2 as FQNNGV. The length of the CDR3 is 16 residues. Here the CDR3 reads CASSPSGGSTYNEQFF. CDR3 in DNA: TGTGCCAGCAGCCCAAGCGGCGGGTCTACCTACAATGAGCAGTTCTTC.

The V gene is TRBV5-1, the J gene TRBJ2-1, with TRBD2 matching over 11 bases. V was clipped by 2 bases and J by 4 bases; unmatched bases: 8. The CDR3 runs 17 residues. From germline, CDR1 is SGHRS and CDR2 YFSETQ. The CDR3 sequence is CASSFVSGTSGYNEQFF. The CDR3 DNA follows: TGCGCCAGCAGCTTCGTTTCCGGGACTAGCGGTTACAATGAGCAGTTCTTC.

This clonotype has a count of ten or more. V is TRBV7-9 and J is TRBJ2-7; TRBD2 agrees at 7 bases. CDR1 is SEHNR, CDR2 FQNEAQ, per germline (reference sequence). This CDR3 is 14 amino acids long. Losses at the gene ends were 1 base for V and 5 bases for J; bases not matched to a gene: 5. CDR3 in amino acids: CASSLGGRIHEQYF. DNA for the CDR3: TGTGCCAGCAGCTTAGGCGGGAGAATCCACGAGCAGTACTTC.